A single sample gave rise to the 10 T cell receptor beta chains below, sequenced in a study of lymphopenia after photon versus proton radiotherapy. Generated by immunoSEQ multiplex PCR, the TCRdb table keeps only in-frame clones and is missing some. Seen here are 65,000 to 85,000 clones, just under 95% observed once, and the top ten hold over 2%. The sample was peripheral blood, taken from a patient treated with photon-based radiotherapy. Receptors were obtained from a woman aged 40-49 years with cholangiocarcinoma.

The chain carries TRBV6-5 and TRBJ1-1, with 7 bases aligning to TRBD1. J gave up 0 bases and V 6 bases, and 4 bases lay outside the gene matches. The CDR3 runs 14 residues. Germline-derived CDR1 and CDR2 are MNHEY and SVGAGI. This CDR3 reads CASRRGQMNTEAFF. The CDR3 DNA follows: TGTGCCAGCAGGAGGGGACAGATGAACACTGAAGCTTTCTTT.

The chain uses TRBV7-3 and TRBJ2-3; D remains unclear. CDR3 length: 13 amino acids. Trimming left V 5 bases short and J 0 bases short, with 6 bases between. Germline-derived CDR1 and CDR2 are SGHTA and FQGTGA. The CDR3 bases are TGTGCCAGCAGCCCTCCTAGCACAGATACGCAGTATTTT. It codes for CASSPPSTDTQYF.

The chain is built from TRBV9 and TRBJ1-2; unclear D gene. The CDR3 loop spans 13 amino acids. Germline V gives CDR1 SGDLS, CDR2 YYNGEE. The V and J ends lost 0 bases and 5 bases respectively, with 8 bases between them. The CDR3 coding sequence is TGTGCCAGCAGCGTAGGTGACACATATGGCTACACCTTC. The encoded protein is CASSVGDTYGYTF.

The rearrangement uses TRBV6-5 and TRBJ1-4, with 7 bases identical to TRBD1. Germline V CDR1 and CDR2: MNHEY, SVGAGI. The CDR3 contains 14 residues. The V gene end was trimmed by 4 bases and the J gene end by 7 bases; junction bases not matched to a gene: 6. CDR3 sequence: CASSSRDSIEKLFF. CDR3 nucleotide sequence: TGTGCCAGCAGTTCACGGGACAGCATTGAAAAACTGTTTTTT.

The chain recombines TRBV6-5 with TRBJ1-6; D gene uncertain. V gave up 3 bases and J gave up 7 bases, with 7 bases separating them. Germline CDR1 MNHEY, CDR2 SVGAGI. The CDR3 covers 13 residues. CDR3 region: CASSYGSNSPLHF. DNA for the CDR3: TGTGCCAGCAGTTATGGATCGAATTCACCCCTCCACTTT.

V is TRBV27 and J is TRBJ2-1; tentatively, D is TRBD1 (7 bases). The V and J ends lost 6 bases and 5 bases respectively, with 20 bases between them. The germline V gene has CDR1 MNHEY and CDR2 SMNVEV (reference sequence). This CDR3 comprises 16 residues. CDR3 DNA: TGTGCCAGCAGCAGACAGGGACTTTTCCAAAACAATGAGCAGTTCTTC. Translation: CASSRQGLFQNNEQFF.

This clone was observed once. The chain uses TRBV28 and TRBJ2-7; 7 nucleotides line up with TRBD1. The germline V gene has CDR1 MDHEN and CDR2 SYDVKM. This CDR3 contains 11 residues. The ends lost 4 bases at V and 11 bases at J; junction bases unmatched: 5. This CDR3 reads CASSSQTGKYF. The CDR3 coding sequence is TGTGCCAGCAGTTCCCAGACAGGGAAGTACTTC. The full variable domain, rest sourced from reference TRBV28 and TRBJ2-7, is DVKVTQSSRYLVKRTGEKVFLECVQDMDHENMFWYRQDPGLGLRLIYFSYDVKMKEKGDIPEGYSVSREKKERFSLILESASTNQTSMYLCASSSQTGKYFGPGTRLTVT.

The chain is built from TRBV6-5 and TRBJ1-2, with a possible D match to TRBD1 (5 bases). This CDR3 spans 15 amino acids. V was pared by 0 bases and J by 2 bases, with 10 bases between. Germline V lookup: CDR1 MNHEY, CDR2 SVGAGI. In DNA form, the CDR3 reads TGTGCCAGCAGTTACTCGGGGGGATACAACTATGGCTACACCTTC. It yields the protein CASSYSGGYNYGYTF.

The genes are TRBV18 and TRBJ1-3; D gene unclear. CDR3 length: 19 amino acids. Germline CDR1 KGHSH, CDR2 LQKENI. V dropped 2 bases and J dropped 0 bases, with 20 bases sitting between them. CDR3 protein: CASSPTEAGRSSSGNTIYF. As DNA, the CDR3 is TGTGCCAGCTCACCAACTGAGGCAGGCAGGTCAAGCTCTGGAAACACCATATATTTT. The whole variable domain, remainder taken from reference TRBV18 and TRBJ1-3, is NAGVMQNPRHLVRRRGQEARLRCSPMKGHSHVYWYRQLPEEGLKFMVYLQKENIIDESGMPKERFSAEFPKEGPSILRIQQVVRGDSAAYFCASSPTEAGRSSSGNTIYFGEGSWLTVV.

The chain's CDR3 is CASSRTGPNPEAFF. CDR3 in DNA: TGTGCCAGCAGCCGAACAGGCCCTAATCCTGAAGCTTTCTTT. The chain combines TRBV6-6 with TRBJ1-1; possible D gene TRBD1, 5 bases. The CDR3 runs to 14 residues. The germline V and J ends were trimmed by 6 bases and 6 bases, with 17 bases remaining between them. In germline, CDR1 is MNHNY, CDR2 SVGAGI (reference sequence).